What follows describes a single T cell receptor (beta chain). Its antigen is not known. The source of the sample is a study of immune heterogeneity within non-small cell lung tumors. The CDR3 runs to 16 residues. Per the germline V gene, CDR1 is SGHRS and CDR2 is YFSETQ. V trimming: 4 bases; J trimming: 1 base; junction bases outside the gene matches: 9. TCR beta CDR3 was amplified by multiplex PCR, first round around 10 cycles, 32 V and 13 J primers. TCRdb reprocessed the multiplex PCR reads via MiXCR and lists one record per CDR3 protein. Of roughly 13,000 distinct CDR3 sequences in the sample, about 22% were seen once. Per sample, approximately 570 ng of bulk tumor genomic DNA was the template used. Several biopsies were collected from each primary tumor during surgery. They were spaced as far apart as possible within the tumor mass. Curative surgery was undertaken by patients, who had untreated, newly diagnosed non-small cell lung cancer.

Study-level results: Identical dominant CDR3 beta clonotypes spanned tumor sites within a patient, beside site-unique high-frequency clones. Different patients shared few of their high-frequency T-cell receptor beta clonotypes.

Sequencing used lung tumor tissue. The receptor was isolated from a man between 60 and 75 years old with non-small cell lung cancer. J is TRBJ2-3 and V is TRBV5-1; 7 nucleotides line up with TRBD1. In nucleotides, the CDR3 is TGCGCCAGCAGCCCGCGACAGGGTGGGGGCACAGATACGCAGTATTTT. Protein: CASSPRQGGGTDTQYF.